These 15 T cell receptor beta chains came from one sample sequenced in a study of T-cell memory formation after mild COVID-19. One entry per CDR3 protein results from TCRdb running MiXCR on the 5' RACE reads. The sample yields some 120,000 distinct CDR3 sequences, about a sixth seen once. Sequencing was done on a sample of PBMCs or a T cell subset sorted from them (not recorded which). Source of these receptors: an adult woman who had mild COVID-19 (a few samples of this study predate the infection). Cell type and time point are not known.

The chain couples TRBV25-1 to TRBJ2-7; TRBD1 matches 9 bases. The germline V gene encodes CDR1 MGHDK and CDR2 SYGVNS. CDR3 length: 14 amino acids. After removal of 6 bases from V and 3 bases from J, the junction contained 6 bases not matched to a gene. For the CDR3, the DNA is TGTGCCAGCAGGACGCCGGGACAGGGCTACGAGCAGTACTTC. It translates to CASRTPGQGYEQYF.

CDR3 protein: CASNHRQGAASVLNTGELFF. Written as DNA, the CDR3 is TGTGCCAGCAACCATCGACAGGGGGCAGCATCCGTATTGAACACCGGGGAGCTGTTTTTT. The J gene is TRBJ2-2, the V gene TRBV5-4, with 10 positions matching TRBD1. V was clipped by 6 bases and J by 1 base; unmatched bases: 18. Germline CDR1 is SGHNT and CDR2 is YYREEE (reference sequence). This CDR3 is built from 20 residues.

This sequence joins TRBV7-9 and TRBJ1-2; weak D call: TRBD1 (6 bases). Looked up from germline, CDR1 is SEHNR and CDR2 is FQNEAQ (reference sequence). This CDR3 comprises 13 residues. Trimming took 5 bases from V and 6 from J, leaving 13 bases between them. The CDR3 DNA reads as TGTGCCAGCAGCCAAGGACAGTCTGATGGCTACACCTTC. It encodes CASSQGQSDGYTF.

This clonotype was observed a handful of times. The V and J genes are TRBV18 and TRBJ1-2; D is unresolved. Germline CDR1 is KGHSH and CDR2 is LQKENI. Trimming cost V 6 bases and J 4 bases, with 12 bases left between them. The CDR3 runs 13 residues. The CDR3 region is CASSPVPLYGYTF. CDR3 coding DNA: TGTGCCAGCTCGCCGGTTCCACTCTATGGCTACACCTTC.

This chain joins TRBV15 and TRBJ2-3; D remains ambiguous. V was shortened by 9 bases and J by 1 base, with 11 bases between the two germline ends. This CDR3 spans 13 amino acids. Germline CDR1 and CDR2: LNHNV and YYDKDF (reference sequence). CDR3 protein: CATGYQGTDTQYF. DNA of the CDR3: TGTGCCACAGGTTATCAGGGCACAGATACGCAGTATTTT.

CDR3 DNA sequence: TGTGCCAGCACGGCCGTCGCTCAACCCTACAATGAGCAGTTCTTC. This sequence encodes CASTAVAQPYNEQFF. The V call is TRBV2, the J call TRBJ2-1; D gene ambiguous. This CDR3 has 15 amino acids. The V gene's germline CDR1 is SNHLY and CDR2 FYNNEI. The germline V and J ends were trimmed by 7 bases and 2 bases, with 15 bases remaining between them.

This clonotype has more than one count but fewer than ten. The rearrangement uses TRBV15 and TRBJ1-1; D perhaps matches TRBD1 (5 bases). Trimming shortened V by 3 bases and J by 5 bases, and 19 bases separated the two germline ends. CDR1 is LNHNV, CDR2 YYDKDF, per germline (reference sequence). CDR3 length: 16 residues. CDR3 sequence: CATSRGVNPLTTEAFF. CDR3 nucleotides: TGTGCCACCAGCAGGGGGGTAAATCCCCTCACTACTGAAGCTTTCTTT.

A few counts support this clonotype. V gene TRBV5-1 combines with J gene TRBJ1-1; D may be TRBD1 (6 bases). V shed 6 bases and J shed 3 bases, with 12 bases lying between them. The CDR3 loop spans 13 amino acids. From germline, CDR1 is SGHRS and CDR2 YFSETQ. The CDR3 nucleotides read TGCGCCAGCAAAATACAGGGAGACACTGAAGCTTTCTTT. This codes for CASKIQGDTEAFF.

This clonotype was counted between two and nine times. The chain links TRBV12-3 or TRBV12-4 to TRBJ2-1; maybe TRBD2 (5 bases). CDR3 length equals 14 residues. Trimming removed 5 bases at V and 1 base at J, with 9 bases between. The CDR3 region is CASSPAVSYNEQFF. CDR3 coding DNA: TGTGCCAGCAGTCCAGCGGTGTCCTACAATGAGCAGTTCTTC.

This rearrangement joins TRBV4-2 to TRBJ2-7; D assignment may be TRBD1 or TRBD2 (6 bases each). This CDR3 is 16 amino acids long. Germline CDR1 and CDR2: LGHNA and YNFKEQ. V shed 0 bases and J shed 4 bases, with 16 bases lying between them. CDR3 nucleotides: TGTGCCAGCAGCCAAGATCCGTCCGGGGGCCGATACGAGCAGTACTTC. Its protein product is CASSQDPSGGRYEQYF.

This clonotype was seen only a few times. The chain combines TRBV2 with TRBJ2-1, with 7 positions matching TRBD2. The CDR3 runs to 12 residues. The ends lost 4 bases at V and 9 bases at J; junction bases unmatched: 3. Germline-derived CDR1 and CDR2 are SNHLY and FYNNEI. CDR3 in amino acids: CASSGLAFEQFF. CDR3 DNA: TGTGCCAGCAGTGGACTAGCATTTGAGCAGTTCTTC.

J is TRBJ1-4 and V is TRBV6-5, with D unresolved. CDR3 length: 14 residues. Trimming took 3 bases from V and 7 from J, leaving 12 bases between them. CDR1 MNHEY and CDR2 SVGAGI come from the germline V gene. The CDR3 DNA sequence: TGTGCCAGCAGTTATTTAAGGGTTGGTGAAAAACTGTTTTTT. It specifies CASSYLRVGEKLFF.

This clonotype occurred a few times. The CDR3 region is CASSPGTDTQYF. DNA for the CDR3: TGTGCCAGCAGCCCGGGCACAGATACGCAGTATTTT. The chain links TRBV7-9 to TRBJ2-3; D is ambiguous. Germline assignment: CDR1 SEHNR and CDR2 FQNEAQ (reference sequence). The CDR3 loop spans 12 amino acids. V was cut by 5 bases and J by 1 base, with 4 bases left in between.

This clonotype showed up just a few times. The V and J genes are TRBV7-8 and TRBJ1-1, with D unclear. CDR3 length: 14 amino acids. Trimming stripped 4 bases from V and 1 base from J, with 10 bases between. CDR1 SGHVS and CDR2 FQNEAQ come from the germline V gene. The CDR3 region is CASSSERENTEAFF. The DNA for the CDR3 is TGTGCCAGCAGCTCAGAAAGGGAGAACACTGAAGCTTTCTTT.

This clonotype has a handful of counts. The V call is TRBV25-1, the J call TRBJ2-7; 8 bases are a match to TRBD2. Germline CDR1 and CDR2: MGHDK and SYGVNS. Unmatched junction bases numbered 1, after V lost 4 bases and J lost 2 bases. This CDR3 has 13 amino acids. As DNA, the CDR3 is TGTGCCAGCAGTGGGGGACTAGCCTACGAGCAGTACTTC. Encoded protein: CASSGGLAYEQYF.